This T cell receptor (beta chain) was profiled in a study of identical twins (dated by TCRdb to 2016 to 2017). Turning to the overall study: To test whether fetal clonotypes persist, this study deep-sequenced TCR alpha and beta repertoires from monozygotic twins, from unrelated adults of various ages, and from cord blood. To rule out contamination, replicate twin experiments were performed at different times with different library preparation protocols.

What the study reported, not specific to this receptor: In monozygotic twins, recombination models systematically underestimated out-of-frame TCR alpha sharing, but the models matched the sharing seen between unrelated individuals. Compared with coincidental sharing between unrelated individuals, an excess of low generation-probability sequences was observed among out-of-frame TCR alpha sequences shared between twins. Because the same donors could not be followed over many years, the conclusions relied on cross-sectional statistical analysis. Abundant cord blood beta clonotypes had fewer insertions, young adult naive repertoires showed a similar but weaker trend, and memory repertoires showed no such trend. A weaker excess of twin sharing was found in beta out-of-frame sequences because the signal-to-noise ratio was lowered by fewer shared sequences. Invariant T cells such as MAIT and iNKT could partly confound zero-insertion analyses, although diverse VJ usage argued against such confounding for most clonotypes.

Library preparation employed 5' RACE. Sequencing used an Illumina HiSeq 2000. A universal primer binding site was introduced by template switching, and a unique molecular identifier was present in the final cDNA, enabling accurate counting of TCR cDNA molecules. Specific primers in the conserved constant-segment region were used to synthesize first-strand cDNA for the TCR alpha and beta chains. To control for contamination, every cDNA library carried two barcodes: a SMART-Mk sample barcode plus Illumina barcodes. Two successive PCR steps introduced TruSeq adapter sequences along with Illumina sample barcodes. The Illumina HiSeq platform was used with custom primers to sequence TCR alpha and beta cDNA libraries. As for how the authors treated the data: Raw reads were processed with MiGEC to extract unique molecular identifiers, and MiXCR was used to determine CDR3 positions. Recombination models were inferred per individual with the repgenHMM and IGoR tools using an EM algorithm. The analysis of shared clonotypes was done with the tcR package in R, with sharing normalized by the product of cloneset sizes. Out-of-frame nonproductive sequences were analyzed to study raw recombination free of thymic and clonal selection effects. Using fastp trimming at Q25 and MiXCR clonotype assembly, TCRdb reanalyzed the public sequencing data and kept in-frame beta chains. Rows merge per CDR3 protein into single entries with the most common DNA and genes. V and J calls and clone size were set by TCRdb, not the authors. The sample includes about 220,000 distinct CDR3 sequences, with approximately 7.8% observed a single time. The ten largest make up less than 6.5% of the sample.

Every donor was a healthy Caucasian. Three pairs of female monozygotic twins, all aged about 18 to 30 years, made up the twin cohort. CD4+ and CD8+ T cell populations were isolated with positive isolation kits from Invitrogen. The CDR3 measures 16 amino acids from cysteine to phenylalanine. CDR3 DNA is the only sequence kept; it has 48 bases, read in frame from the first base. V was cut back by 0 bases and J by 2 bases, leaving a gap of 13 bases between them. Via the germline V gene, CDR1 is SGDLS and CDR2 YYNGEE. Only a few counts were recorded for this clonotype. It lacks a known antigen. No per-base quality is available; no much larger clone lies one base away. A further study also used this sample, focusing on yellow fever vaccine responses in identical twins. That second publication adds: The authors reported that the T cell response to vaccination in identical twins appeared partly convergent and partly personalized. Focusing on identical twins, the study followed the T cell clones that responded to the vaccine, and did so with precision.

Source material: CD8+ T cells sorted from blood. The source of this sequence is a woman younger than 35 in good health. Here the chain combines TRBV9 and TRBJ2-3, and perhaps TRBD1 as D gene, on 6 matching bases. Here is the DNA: TGTGCCAGCAGCGTAGTACTCAGGGGACCCACAGATACGCAGTATTTT. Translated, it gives CASSVVLRGPTDTQYF.